The source of this T cell receptor (beta chain) is a study of T cell changes during pregnancy in multiple sclerosis. Measured with immunoSEQ multiplex PCR; TCRdb has only the in-frame clones, and not every one. Among 83,000 or so clones listed, 85% to 95% were seen once. The input for sequencing was peripheral blood, taken after pregnancy. The TCR was taken from a female donor in good health, enrolled as a control in a pregnancy study.

CDR3 residues: CASSRQGVRSTDTQYF. CDR3 in DNA: TGTGCCAGCAGTCGCCAGGGGGTCCGAAGCACAGATACGCAGTATTTT. The V call is TRBV5-6, the J call TRBJ2-3; 7 nucleotides agree with TRBD1. Germline lookup yields CDR1 SGHDT and CDR2 YYEEEE. Trimming cost V 5 bases and J 0 bases; bases outside gene matches: 9. CDR3 length: 16 amino acids.